This TCR beta chain is drawn from a study of blood T cell repertoires in COVID-19 (dated by TCRdb to 2018 to 2021). As for the study more broadly: Collaborator samples came from the United States, Italy and Spain and covered acute and convalescent phases of COVID-19. The repertoires were released in a freely available public database intended as a resource for research on the immune response to SARS-CoV-2. The prospective study material was composed of cDNA or gDNA derived from T cells, B-cell-depleted T cells, or PBMCs. Nearly every sample came with metadata listing a de-identified subject ID, COVID-19 status, age in years and sex. Samples were obtained from the ongoing ImmuneRACE study (first 160 participants) and from over 1,000 subjects provided by 6 global collaborators. Where HLA class I and class II types were available, the types were taken from metadata supplied by the sample provider, not from assay-based typing. The dataset comprised deeply sampled blood TCRbeta repertoires from subjects exposed to, actively infected with, or recovered from COVID-19.

Whole blood was collected in K2EDTA tubes by collaborating institutions according to the institutions' own protocols. For TCRbeta analysis, collaborators shipped samples in one of three forms: frozen whole blood, isolated PBMCs, or DNA extracted from either of those sample types. Details on this clone: Its antigen specificity is not known. No base quality information exists; no much larger clone differs at one position.

On the study overall, not on this receptor specifically: Clinical and demographic metadata were provided uncurated, with the amount varying by source and participant.

Trimming leaves V shorter by 6 bases and J shorter by 3 bases, with the junction holding 7 bases beyond the gene matches. The CDR3 contains 14 residues, cysteine and phenylalanine counted. The only DNA kept is the CDR3, 42 bases in frame from the first base. CDR1 and CDR2 were assigned from the germline V gene as SQVTM and ANQGSEA. TCRbeta CDR3 regions were amplified from genomic DNA using the immunoSEQ Assay, a bias-controlled multiplex PCR. The study's processing was this. Nucleated cell counts per sample were estimated from amplification of reference gene primers within the assay. To quantify the absolute abundance of each unique TCRbeta CDR3 rearrangement, sequence reads were collapsed and filtered. For each sample, productive Simpson clonality was calculated as the square root of Simpson's diversity index over productive rearrangements. TCRdb stores this immuneACCESS table with in-frame sequences only. Part of the clones is absent; in the studies checked, under half of the shortfall reflects unresolved V genes, and no reason is known for the rest. The V and J calls and clone size come from that table; D and trimming were worked out from the DNA. The sample table contains tens of thousands of clones; only one count was recorded for approximately 80% of them. The top ten clones comprise approximately 15% of the sample.

The chain was built from TRBV29-1 and TRBJ2-2; TRBD2 lines up with 7 middle nucleotides. The TCR comes from a man aged 65-85 years with active COVID-19. Material for sequencing was peripheral blood. The nucleotides are TGCAGCGTCCAACCCGGGGGGTACACCGGGGAGCTGTTTTTT. Translated, it gives CSVQPGGYTGELFF.